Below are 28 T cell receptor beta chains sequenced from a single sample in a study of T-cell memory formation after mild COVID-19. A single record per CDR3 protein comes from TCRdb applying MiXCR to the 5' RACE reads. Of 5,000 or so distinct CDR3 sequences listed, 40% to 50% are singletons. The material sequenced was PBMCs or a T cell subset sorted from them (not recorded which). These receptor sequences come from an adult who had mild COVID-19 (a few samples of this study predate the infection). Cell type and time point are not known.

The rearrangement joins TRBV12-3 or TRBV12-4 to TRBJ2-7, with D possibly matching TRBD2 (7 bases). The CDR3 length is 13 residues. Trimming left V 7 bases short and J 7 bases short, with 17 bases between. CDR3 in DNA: TGTGCCAGCACCCGGGGGGCGGTATGGGAGCAGTACTTC. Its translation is CASTRGAVWEQYF.

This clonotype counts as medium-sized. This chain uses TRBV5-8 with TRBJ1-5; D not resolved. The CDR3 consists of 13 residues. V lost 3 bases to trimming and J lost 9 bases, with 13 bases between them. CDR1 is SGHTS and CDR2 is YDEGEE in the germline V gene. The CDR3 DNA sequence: TGTGCCAGCAGCTCTAGAGGAGAATGGCCCCAGCATTTT. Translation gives CASSSRGEWPQHF.

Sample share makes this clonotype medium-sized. The CDR3 DNA reads TGCAGTGCTCCGAGCGGGGGGGCCAGCGATACGCAGTATTTT. The encoded protein is CSAPSGGASDTQYF. This chain connects TRBV20-1 to TRBJ2-3, with 10 bases aligning to TRBD2. The V and J ends lost 5 bases and 6 bases, in that order; junction bases with no gene match: 8. The CDR3 has 14 residues. CDR1 is DFQATT, CDR2 SNEGSKA, per germline (reference sequence).

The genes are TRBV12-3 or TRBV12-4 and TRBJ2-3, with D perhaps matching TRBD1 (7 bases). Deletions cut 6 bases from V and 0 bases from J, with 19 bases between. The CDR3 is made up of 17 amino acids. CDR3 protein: CASSRQGGGVSTDTQYF. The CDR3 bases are TGTGCCAGCAGCCGCCAGGGGGGTGGTGTGAGCACAGATACGCAGTATTTT.

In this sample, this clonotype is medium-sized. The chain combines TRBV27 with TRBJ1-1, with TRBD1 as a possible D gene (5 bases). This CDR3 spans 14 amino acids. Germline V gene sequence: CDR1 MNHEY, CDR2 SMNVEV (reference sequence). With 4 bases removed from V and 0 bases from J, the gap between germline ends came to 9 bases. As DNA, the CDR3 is TGTGCCAGCAGTTGGGGACGGATGAACACTGAAGCTTTCTTT. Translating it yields CASSWGRMNTEAFF.

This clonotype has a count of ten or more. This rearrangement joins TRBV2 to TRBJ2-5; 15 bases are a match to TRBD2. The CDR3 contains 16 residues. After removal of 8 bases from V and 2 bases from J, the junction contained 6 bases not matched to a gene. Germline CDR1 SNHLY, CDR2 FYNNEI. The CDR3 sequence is CASWTSGGASQETQYF. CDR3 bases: TGTGCCAGCTGGACTAGCGGGGGGGCGTCTCAAGAGACCCAGTACTTC.

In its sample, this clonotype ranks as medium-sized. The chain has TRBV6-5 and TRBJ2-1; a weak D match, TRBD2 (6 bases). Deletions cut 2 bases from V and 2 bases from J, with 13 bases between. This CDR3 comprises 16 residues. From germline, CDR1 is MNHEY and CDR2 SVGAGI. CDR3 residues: CASSYRGEVAYNEQFF. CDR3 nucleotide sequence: TGTGCCAGCAGTTACCGTGGGGAGGTTGCCTACAATGAGCAGTTCTTC.

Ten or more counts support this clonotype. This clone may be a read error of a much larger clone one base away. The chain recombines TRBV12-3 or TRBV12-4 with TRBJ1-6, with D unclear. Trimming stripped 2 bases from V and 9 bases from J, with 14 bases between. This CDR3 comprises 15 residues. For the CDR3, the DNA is TGTGCCAGCAGTTTAATGTCCACAAATACTTCACCCCTCCACTTT. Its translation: CASSLMSTNTSPLHF.

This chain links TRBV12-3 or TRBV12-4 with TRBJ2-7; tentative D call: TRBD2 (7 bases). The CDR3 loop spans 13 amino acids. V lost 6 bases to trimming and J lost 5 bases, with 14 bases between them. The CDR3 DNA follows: TGTGCCAGCAGCCTCCGGGGGGCTCACGAGCAGTACTTC. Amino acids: CASSLRGAHEQYF.

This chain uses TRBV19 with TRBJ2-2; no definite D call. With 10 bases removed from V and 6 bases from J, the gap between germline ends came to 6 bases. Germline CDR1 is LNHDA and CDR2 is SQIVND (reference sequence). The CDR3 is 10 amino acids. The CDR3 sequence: CATRAGELFF. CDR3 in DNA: TGTGCCACCCGAGCCGGGGAGCTGTTTTTT.

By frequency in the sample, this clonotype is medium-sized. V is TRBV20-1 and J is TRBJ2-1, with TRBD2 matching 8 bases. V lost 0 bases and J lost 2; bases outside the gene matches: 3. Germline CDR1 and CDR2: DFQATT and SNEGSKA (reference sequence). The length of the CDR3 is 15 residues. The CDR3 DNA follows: TGCAGTGCTAGAGATGGAGCGGGGGCCTACAATGAGCAGTTCTTC. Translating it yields CSARDGAGAYNEQFF.

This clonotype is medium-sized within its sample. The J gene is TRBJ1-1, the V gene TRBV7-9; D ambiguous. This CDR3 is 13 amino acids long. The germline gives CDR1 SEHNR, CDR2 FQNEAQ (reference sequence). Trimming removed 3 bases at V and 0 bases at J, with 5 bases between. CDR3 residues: CASSFSVNTEAFF. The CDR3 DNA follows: TGTGCCAGCAGCTTCTCCGTGAACACTGAAGCTTTCTTT.

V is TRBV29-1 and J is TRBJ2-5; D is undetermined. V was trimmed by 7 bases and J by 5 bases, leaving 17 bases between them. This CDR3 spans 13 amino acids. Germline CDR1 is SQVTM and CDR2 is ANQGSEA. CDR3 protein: CSADGPLTETQYF. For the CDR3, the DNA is TGCAGCGCCGATGGCCCACTAACGGAGACCCAGTACTTC.

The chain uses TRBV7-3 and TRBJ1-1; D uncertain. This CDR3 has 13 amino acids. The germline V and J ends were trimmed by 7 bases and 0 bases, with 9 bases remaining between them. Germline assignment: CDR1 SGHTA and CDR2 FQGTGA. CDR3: CASKLNMNTEAFF. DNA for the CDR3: TGTGCCAGCAAGCTGAACATGAACACTGAAGCTTTCTTT.

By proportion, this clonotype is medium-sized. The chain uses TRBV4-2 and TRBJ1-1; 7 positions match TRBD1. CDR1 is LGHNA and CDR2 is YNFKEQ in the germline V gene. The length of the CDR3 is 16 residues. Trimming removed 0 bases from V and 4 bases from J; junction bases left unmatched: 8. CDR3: CASSQEKQGLVTEAFF. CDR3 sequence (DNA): TGTGCCAGCAGCCAAGAAAAACAGGGGTTGGTCACTGAAGCTTTCTTT.

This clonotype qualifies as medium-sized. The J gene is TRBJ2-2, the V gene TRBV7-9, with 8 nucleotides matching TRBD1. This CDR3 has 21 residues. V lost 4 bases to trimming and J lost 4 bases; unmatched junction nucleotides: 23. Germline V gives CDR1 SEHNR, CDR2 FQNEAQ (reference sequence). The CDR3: CASSSRMHDSTGEVITGELFF. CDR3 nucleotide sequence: TGTGCCAGCAGCTCACGGATGCATGATTCGACAGGGGAAGTTATCACCGGGGAGCTGTTTTTT.

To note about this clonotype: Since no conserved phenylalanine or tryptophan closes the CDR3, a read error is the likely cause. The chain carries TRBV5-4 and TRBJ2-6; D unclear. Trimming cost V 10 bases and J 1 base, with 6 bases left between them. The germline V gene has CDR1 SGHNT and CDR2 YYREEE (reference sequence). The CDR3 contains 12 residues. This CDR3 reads CAGTSGANVLTL. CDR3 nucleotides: TGTGCCGGTACGTCTGGGGCCAACGTCCTGACTTTA.

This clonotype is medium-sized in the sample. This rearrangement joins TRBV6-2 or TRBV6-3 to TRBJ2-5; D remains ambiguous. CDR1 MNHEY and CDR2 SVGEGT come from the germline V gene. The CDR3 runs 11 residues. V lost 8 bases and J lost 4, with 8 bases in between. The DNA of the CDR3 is TGTGCCAGCCGGTCGGGAGAGACCCAGTACTTC. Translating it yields CASRSGETQYF.

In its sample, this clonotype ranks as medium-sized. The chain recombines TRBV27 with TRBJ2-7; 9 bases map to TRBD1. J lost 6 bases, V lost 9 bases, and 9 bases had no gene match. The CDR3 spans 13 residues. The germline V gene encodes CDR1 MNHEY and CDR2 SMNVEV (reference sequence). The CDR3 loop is CASSGTGSLEQYF. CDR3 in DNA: TGTGCCAGTTCCGGGACAGGGTCCCTCGAGCAGTACTTC.

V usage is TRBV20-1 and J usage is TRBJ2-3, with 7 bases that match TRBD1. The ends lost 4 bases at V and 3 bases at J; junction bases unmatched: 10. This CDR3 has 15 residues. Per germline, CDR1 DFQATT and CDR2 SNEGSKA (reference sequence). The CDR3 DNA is TGCAGTGCTACCCCGACAGGGAGATTAACAGATACGCAGTATTTT. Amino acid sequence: CSATPTGRLTDTQYF.

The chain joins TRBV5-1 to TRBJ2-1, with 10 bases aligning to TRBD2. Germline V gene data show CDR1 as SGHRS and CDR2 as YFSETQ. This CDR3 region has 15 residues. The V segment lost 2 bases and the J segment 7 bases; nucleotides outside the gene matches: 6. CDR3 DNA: TGCGCCAGCAGCTTCCGGCTAGCGGGGGAAAATGAGCAGTTCTTC. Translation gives CASSFRLAGENEQFF.

The CDR3 spells CSISSGRATYNEQFF. As DNA, the CDR3 is TGTTCCATCAGTTCGGGAAGGGCCACCTACAATGAGCAGTTCTTC. The V call is TRBV27, the J call TRBJ2-1, with D possibly TRBD2 on 5 matching bases. Germline V lookup: CDR1 MNHEY, CDR2 SMNVEV (reference sequence). This CDR3 region has 15 residues.

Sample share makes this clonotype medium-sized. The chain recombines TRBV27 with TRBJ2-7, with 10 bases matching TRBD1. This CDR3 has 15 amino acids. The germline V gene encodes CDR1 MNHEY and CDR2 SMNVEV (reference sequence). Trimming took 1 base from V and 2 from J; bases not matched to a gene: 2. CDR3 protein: CASSLWGTGAYEQYF. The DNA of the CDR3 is TGTGCCAGCAGTTTATGGGGGACAGGGGCCTACGAGCAGTACTTC.

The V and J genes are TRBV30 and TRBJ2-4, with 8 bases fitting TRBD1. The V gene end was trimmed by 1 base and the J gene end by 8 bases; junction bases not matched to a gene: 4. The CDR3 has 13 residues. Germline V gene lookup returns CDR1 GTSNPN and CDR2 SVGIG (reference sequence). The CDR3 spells CAWSAGGRDIQYF. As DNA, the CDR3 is TGTGCCTGGAGTGCAGGGGGCAGGGACATTCAGTACTTC.

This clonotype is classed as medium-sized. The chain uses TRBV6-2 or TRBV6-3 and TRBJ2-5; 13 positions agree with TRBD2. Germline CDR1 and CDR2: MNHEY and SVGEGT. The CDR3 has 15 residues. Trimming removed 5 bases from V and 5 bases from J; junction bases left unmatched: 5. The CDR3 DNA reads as TGTGCCAGCAGTGGGACTAGCGGGGTATTGGAGACCCAGTACTTC. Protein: CASSGTSGVLETQYF.

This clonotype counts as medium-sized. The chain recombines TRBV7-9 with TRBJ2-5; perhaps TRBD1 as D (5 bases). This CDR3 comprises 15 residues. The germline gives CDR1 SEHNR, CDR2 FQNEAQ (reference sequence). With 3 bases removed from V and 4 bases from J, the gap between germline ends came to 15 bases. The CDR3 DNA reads TGTGCCAGCAGCTTTATACTCCAGGGTGGAGAGACCCAGTACTTC. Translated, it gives CASSFILQGGETQYF.

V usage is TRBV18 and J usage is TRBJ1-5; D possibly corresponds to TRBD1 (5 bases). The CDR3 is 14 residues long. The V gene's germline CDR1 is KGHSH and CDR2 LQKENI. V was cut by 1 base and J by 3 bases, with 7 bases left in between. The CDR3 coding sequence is TGTGCCAGCTCACCACGGGGGGACAATCAGCCCCAGCATTTT. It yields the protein CASSPRGDNQPQHF.

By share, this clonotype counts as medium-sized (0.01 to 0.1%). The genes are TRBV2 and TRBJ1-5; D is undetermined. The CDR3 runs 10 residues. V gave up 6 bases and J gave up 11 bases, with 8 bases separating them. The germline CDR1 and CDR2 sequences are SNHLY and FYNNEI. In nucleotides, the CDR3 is TGTGCCAGCAGGGGTGAGTCCCAGCATTTT. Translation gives CASRGESQHF.